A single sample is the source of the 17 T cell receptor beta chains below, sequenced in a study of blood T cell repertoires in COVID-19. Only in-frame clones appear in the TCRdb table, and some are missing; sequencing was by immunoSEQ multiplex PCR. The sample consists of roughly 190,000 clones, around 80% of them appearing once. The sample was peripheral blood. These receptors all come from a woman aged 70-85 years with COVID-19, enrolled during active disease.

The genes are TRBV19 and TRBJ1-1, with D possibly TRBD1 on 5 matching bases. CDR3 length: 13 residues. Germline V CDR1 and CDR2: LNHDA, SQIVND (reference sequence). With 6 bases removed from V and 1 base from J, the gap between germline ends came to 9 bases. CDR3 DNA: TGTGCCAGTAGGCATGGACAGAACACTGAAGCTTTCTTT. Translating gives CASRHGQNTEAFF.

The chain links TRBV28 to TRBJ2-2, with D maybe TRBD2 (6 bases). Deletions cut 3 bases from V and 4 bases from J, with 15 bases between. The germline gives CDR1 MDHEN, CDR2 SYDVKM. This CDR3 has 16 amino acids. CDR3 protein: CASSFSRLDGTGELFF. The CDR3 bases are TGTGCCAGCAGTTTCTCCCGACTAGACGGCACCGGGGAGCTGTTTTTT. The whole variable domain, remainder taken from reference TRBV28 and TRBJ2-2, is DVKVTQSSRYLVKRTGEKVFLECVQDMDHENMFWYRQDPGLGLRLIYFSYDVKMKEKGDIPEGYSVSREKKERFSLILESASTNQTSMYLCASSFSRLDGTGELFFGEGSRLTVL.

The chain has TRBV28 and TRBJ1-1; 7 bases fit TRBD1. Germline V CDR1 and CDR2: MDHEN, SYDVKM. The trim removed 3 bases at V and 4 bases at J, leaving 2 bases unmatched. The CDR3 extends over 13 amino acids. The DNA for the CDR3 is TGTGCCAGCAGTTTGACAGGGACCACTGAAGCTTTCTTT. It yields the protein CASSLTGTTEAFF.

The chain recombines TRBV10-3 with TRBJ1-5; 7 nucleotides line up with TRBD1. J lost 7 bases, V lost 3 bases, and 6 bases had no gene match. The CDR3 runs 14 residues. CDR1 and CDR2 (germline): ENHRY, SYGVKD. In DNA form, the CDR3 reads TGTGCCATCAGTGAAGGACAGGTCCGGCAGCCCCAGCATTTT. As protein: CAISEGQVRQPQHF.

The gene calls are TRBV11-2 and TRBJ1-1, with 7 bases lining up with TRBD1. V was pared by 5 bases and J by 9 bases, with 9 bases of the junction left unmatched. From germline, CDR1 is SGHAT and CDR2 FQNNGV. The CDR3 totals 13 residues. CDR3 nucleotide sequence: TGTGCCAGCAGCCTAGGGGACAGAGATAAAGCTTTCTTT. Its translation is CASSLGDRDKAFF.

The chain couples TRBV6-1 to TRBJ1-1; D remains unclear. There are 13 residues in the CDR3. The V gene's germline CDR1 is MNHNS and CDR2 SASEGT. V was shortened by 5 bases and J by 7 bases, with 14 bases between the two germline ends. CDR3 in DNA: TGTGCCAGCAGTAGTCCGGGGTCAAATGAAGCTTTCTTT. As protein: CASSSPGSNEAFF.

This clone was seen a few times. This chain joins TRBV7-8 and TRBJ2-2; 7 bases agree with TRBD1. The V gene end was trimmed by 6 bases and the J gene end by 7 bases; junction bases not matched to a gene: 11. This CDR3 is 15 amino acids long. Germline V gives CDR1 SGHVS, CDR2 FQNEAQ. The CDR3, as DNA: TGTGCCAGCAGGCAAGACAGGGTGAATGGCGGGGAGCTGTTTTTT. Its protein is CASRQDRVNGGELFF.

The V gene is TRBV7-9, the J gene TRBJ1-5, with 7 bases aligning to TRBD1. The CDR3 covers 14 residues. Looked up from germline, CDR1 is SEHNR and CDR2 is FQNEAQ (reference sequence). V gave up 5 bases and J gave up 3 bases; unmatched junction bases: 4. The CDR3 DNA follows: TGTGCCAGCAGCCGACAGGGACTCAATCAGCCCCAGCATTTT. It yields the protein CASSRQGLNQPQHF.

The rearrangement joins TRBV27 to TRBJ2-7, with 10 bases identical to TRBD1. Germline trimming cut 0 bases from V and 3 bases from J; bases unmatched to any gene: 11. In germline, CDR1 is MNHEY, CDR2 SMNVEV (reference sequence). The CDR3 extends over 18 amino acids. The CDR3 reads CASSLSAYWGTGDYEQYF. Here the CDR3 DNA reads TGTGCCAGCAGTTTATCAGCCTATTGGGGGACAGGGGACTACGAGCAGTACTTC.

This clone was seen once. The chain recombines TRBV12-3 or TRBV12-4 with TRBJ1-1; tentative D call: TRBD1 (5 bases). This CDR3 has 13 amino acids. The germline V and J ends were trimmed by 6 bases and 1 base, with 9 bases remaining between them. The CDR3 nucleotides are TGTGCCAGCAGCCGTACAGGGAACACTGAAGCTTTCTTT. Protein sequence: CASSRTGNTEAFF.

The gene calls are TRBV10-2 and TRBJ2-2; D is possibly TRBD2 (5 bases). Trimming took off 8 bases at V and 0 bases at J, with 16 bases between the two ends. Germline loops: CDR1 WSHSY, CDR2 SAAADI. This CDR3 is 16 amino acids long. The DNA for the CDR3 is TGCGCCAGCTGGTCGGCGGGTCTCGCGAACACCGGGGAGCTGTTTTTT. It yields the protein CASWSAGLANTGELFF.

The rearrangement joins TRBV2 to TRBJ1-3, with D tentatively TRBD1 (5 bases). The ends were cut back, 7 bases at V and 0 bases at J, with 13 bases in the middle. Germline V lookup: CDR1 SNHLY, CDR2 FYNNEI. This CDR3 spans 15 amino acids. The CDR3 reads CASNGRASSGNTIYF. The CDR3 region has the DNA TGTGCCAGCAACGGCAGGGCGAGCTCTGGAAACACCATATATTTT.

CDR3 in amino acids: CASSLTGVDTGELFF. CDR3 in DNA: TGTGCCAGCAGCTTAACAGGAGTAGACACCGGGGAGCTGTTTTTT. V gene TRBV7-3 combines with J gene TRBJ2-2; D not certain. The germline CDR1 and CDR2 sequences are SGHTA and FQGTGA. The CDR3 extends over 15 amino acids. The germline V and J ends were trimmed by 0 bases and 3 bases, with 8 bases remaining between them.

CDR3 DNA sequence: TGTGCCAGCAGCTTAGGAGGCGGGAGGGCCTACAATGAGCAGTTCTTC. This encodes CASSLGGGRAYNEQFF. The genes are TRBV11-3 and TRBJ2-1; 9 nucleotides agree with TRBD2. CDR3 length: 16 residues. Germline V gene sequence: CDR1 SGHNT, CDR2 YENEEA. After removal of 1 base from V and 2 bases from J, the junction contained 3 bases not matched to a gene.

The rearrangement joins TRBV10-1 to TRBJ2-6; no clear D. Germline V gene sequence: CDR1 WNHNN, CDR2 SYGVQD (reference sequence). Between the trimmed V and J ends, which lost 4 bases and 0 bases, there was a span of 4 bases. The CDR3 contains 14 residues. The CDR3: CASSAVSGANVLTF. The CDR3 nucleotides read TGCGCCAGCAGTGCGGTCTCTGGGGCCAACGTCCTGACTTTC.

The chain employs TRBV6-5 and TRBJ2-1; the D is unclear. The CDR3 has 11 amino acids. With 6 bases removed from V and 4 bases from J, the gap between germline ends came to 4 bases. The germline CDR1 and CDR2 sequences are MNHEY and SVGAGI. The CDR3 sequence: CASREYNEQFF. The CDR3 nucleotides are TGTGCCAGCAGGGAGTACAATGAGCAGTTCTTC.

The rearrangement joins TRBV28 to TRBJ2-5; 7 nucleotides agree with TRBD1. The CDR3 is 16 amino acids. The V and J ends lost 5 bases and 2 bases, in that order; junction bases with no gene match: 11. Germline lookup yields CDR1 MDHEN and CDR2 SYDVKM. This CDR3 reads CASSRQTGMGQETQYF. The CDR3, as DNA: TGTGCCAGCAGTCGCCAGACAGGGATGGGTCAAGAGACCCAGTACTTC.